This section outlines one TCR beta chain sequence together with its context. Measured with immunoSEQ multiplex PCR; TCRdb has only the in-frame clones, and not every one. The top ten hold 2% to 3% of the sample, which has more than 95,000 clones, 70% to 85% seen once. This sample was taken from a study of blood T cell repertoires in COVID-19. V was shortened by 0 bases and J by 5 bases, with 14 bases between the two germline ends. Germline CDR1 and CDR2: SGHRS and YFSETQ. The CDR3 runs 15 residues. The chain recombines TRBV5-1 with TRBJ2-5; the D gene is possibly TRBD1 (5 bases). Specimen: peripheral blood. The origin of this receptor is a man aged 50 or older with acute or convalescent COVID-19. CDR3 amino acids: CASSLELRVWETQYF. The CDR3 region has the DNA TGCGCCAGCAGCTTGGAACTCAGGGTTTGGGAGACCCAGTACTTC.